This T cell receptor (beta chain) was sequenced for a study of cytomegalovirus exposure and HLA in healthy donors. Whole-study context: HLA-typed donors were the source of around 77 million unique TCRs held in an early data release. Researchers found that more than 70% of a few hundred genotyped donors fell within the Caucasian-associated ancestry cluster.

The PCR employed 60 Vbeta primers together with 13 Jbeta primers. Assay: immunoSEQ multiplex PCR; the TCRdb copy retains only in-frame clones and omits some. Altogether roughly 140,000 clones are present, 80% to 90% being singletons, with the ten largest covering roughly 2.4%. In germline, CDR1 is MDHEN, CDR2 SYDVKM. V was pared by 5 bases and J by 5 bases, with 7 bases of the junction left unmatched. This CDR3 has 15 amino acids. Broader study findings: TCR beta chain V- and J-gene trimming was linked, in a later analysis, to a missense variant in DCLRE1C. Rates of TCR association differed by HLA locus in a later analysis, with DRB1 highest and HLA-C lowest.

The table lists this clone with a count of one. The antigen remains unidentified. The receptor was isolated from a woman aged 18 to 35 in good health and CMV-seronegative. The sequenced sample was PBMCs. The gene calls are TRBV28 and TRBJ2-3; 10 bases align to TRBD1. The CDR3 nucleotides are TGTGCCAGCAGTCCCGACAGGGGGCGTGGAGATACGCAGTATTTT. Translating it yields CASSPDRGRGDTQYF.